Following are 21 T cell receptor beta chains from one sample sequenced in a study of cytomegalovirus exposure and HLA in healthy donors. The PCR used 60 Vbeta and 13 Jbeta primers. Libraries were prepared by immunoSEQ multiplex PCR; TCRdb keeps only in-frame clonotypes and omits some of them. The sample contains some 190,000 clones, about four fifths of which appear only once. Material for sequencing was PBMCs. The receptor source for this set is a woman aged 25 to 39 in good health and CMV-seropositive.

V gene TRBV6-6 combines with J gene TRBJ2-3; 10 bases fit TRBD2. Germline CDR1 reads MNHNY; CDR2 reads SVGAGI (reference sequence). The CDR3 length is 15 residues. V shed 5 bases, J shed 5 bases, and the junction held 7 bases outside the gene matches. The CDR3 is CASSRSGGAGDTQYF. CDR3 nucleotide sequence: TGTGCCAGCAGTAGGAGCGGGGGGGCCGGAGATACGCAGTATTTT.

The V gene is TRBV9, the J gene TRBJ2-5, with 7 bases identical to TRBD1. Trimming took 6 bases from V and 4 from J; bases not matched to a gene: 9. The CDR3 consists of 14 residues. Germline CDR1 reads SGDLS; CDR2 reads YYNGEE. The CDR3 here is CASNPQGSSETQYF. In DNA form, the CDR3 reads TGTGCCAGCAACCCACAGGGGAGTTCAGAGACCCAGTACTTC.

This clone was found once. CDR3 DNA: TGCGCCAGCAGTGAGAGGCAGGGATCAGATACGCAGTATTTT. Its translation: CASSERQGSDTQYF. This chain uses TRBV10-1 with TRBJ2-3, with D perhaps matching TRBD1 (5 bases). V gave up 2 bases and J gave up 4 bases, with 10 bases separating them. Looked up from germline, CDR1 is WNHNN and CDR2 is SYGVQD (reference sequence). The CDR3 loop spans 14 amino acids.

The chain joins TRBV9 to TRBJ2-7; 13 nucleotides align to TRBD2. CDR1 and CDR2 from the germline V gene are SGDLS and YYNGEE. After removal of 0 bases from V and 6 bases from J, the junction contained 6 bases not matched to a gene. The CDR3 consists of 16 residues. This CDR3 reads CASSVAVGLAGVEQYF. CDR3 nucleotides: TGTGCCAGCAGCGTAGCCGTAGGACTAGCGGGAGTCGAGCAGTACTTC.

The chain is built from TRBV9 and TRBJ1-1; weak D call: TRBD1 (5 bases). The ends were cut back, 4 bases at V and 1 base at J, with 14 bases in the middle. This CDR3 is built from 15 residues. From germline, CDR1 is SGDLS and CDR2 YYNGEE. The CDR3 DNA follows: TGTGCCAGCAGCTCGGAGTTAGGGGAGAACACTGAAGCTTTCTTT. It yields the protein CASSSELGENTEAFF. The full variable domain, rest sourced from reference TRBV9 and TRBJ1-1, is DSGVTQTPKHLITATGQRVTLRCSPRSGDLSVYWYQQSLDQGLQFLIQYYNGEERAKGNILERFSAQQFPDLHSELNLSSLELGDSALYFCASSSELGENTEAFFGQGTRLTVV.

The J gene is TRBJ1-1, the V gene TRBV7-9; TRBD1 might be the D (6 bases). This CDR3 region has 15 residues. The germline CDR1 and CDR2 sequences are SEHNR and FQNEAQ (reference sequence). Trimming cost V 2 bases and J 3 bases, with 13 bases left between them. CDR3 DNA: TGTGCCAGCAGCTTACTTCGGGGGGCGGACACTGAAGCTTTCTTT. Translating it yields CASSLLRGADTEAFF.

The sample holds a few counts of this clone. The V and J genes are TRBV19 and TRBJ1-1; D remains unclear. V dropped 4 bases and J dropped 2 bases, with 11 bases sitting between them. The CDR3 loop spans 14 amino acids. CDR1 is LNHDA, CDR2 SQIVND, per germline (reference sequence). CDR3 nucleotide sequence: TGTGCCAGTAGTACGACACCAAGTAACACTGAAGCTTTCTTT. This translates into CASSTTPSNTEAFF.

This clone was observed once. The chain couples TRBV7-6 to TRBJ2-1; 12 bases line up with TRBD2. The CDR3 runs to 17 residues. Germline CDR1 SGHVS, CDR2 FNYEAQ. The ends lost 2 bases at V and 5 bases at J; junction bases unmatched: 7. CDR3 bases: TGTGCCAGCAGCTTACTAGCGGGAGGGCCGCGGGACAATGAGCAGTTCTTC. Residues: CASSLLAGGPRDNEQFF.

This rearrangement joins TRBV2 to TRBJ2-1; D call uncertain. Germline loops: CDR1 SNHLY, CDR2 FYNNEI. The V end was cut by 1 base, the J end by 7 bases, with 8 bases between. The CDR3 has 13 amino acids. The CDR3 sequence is CASSEEKENEQFF. In nucleotides, the CDR3 is TGTGCCAGCAGTGAAGAGAAGGAGAATGAGCAGTTCTTC.

This clone was observed a handful of times. V is TRBV5-1 and J is TRBJ2-2; D is unresolved. Germline loops: CDR1 SGHRS, CDR2 YFSETQ. The CDR3 length is 15 residues. Deletions cut 0 bases from V and 3 bases from J, with 9 bases between. As DNA, the CDR3 is TGCGCCAGCAGCTTGGTTGCGTCTTACACCGGGGAGCTGTTTTTT. Protein sequence: CASSLVASYTGELFF.

This chain links TRBV7-8 with TRBJ2-7; 11 bases align to TRBD1. CDR3 length equals 15 residues. After removal of 5 bases from V and 3 bases from J, the junction contained 6 bases not matched to a gene. Looked up from germline, CDR1 is SGHVS and CDR2 is FQNEAQ. CDR3 in DNA: TGTGCCAGCAGCCAGGACAGGGGGCTCTACTACGAGCAGTACTTC. Residues: CASSQDRGLYYEQYF. The full variable domain, with the rest looked up from reference TRBV7-8 and TRBJ2-7, is GAGVSQSPRYKVAKRGQDVALRCDPISGHVSLFWYQQALGQGPEFLTYFQNEAQLDKSGLPSDRFFAERPEGSVSTLKIQRTQQEDSAVYLCASSQDRGLYYEQYFGPGTRLTVT.

The table lists this clone with a few counts. The rearrangement links TRBV13 to TRBJ2-5, with D hard to call. The germline V gene has CDR1 PRHDT and CDR2 FYEKMQ (reference sequence). The CDR3 covers 14 residues. V was cut by 3 bases and J by 3 bases, with 11 bases left in between. CDR3 residues: CASSFSWAKETQYF. In nucleotides, the CDR3 is TGTGCCAGCAGCTTCTCGTGGGCCAAAGAGACCCAGTACTTC.

This chain joins TRBV4-1 and TRBJ2-3; D may be TRBD1 (6 bases). The CDR3 is made up of 15 amino acids. V was pared by 6 bases and J by 0 bases, with 13 bases between. Germline CDR1 and CDR2: MGHRA and YSYEKL. CDR3 in DNA: TGCGCCAGCAGGGTGACAGGTGAAAGCACAGATACGCAGTATTTT. This encodes CASRVTGESTDTQYF.

V and J are TRBV7-8 and TRBJ2-7, with D perhaps matching TRBD1 (6 bases). The germline V and J ends were trimmed by 3 bases and 5 bases, with 14 bases remaining between them. Germline CDR1 reads SGHVS; CDR2 reads FQNEAQ. CDR3 length: 14 amino acids. This chain's CDR3 is CASSFSRGYDEQYF. CDR3 bases: TGTGCCAGCAGCTTTTCCAGGGGTTACGACGAGCAGTACTTC.

This clone was seen a handful of times. This sequence joins TRBV5-1 and TRBJ1-2; a possible D gene is TRBD1 (5 bases). Germline CDR1 SGHRS, CDR2 YFSETQ. Trimming shortened V by 5 bases and J by 2 bases, and 10 bases separated the two germline ends. The CDR3 consists of 13 residues. CDR3 sequence (DNA): TGCGCCAGCAGAATAGGGGAAAACTATGGCTACACCTTC. Translated: CASRIGENYGYTF.

The chain has TRBV18 and TRBJ2-7; TRBD1 matches 7 bases. Germline V gives CDR1 KGHSH, CDR2 LQKENI. The V and J ends lost 5 bases and 0 bases, in that order; junction bases with no gene match: 7. The CDR3 has 15 amino acids. CDR3 DNA sequence: TGTGCCAGCTCAACGACCAGGGACAGCTCCTACGAGCAGTACTTC. Protein: CASSTTRDSSYEQYF.

This chain uses TRBV5-1 with TRBJ1-1, with 8 bases fitting TRBD1. The germline V gene has CDR1 SGHRS and CDR2 YFSETQ. CDR3 length: 15 amino acids. J gave up 5 bases and V 0 bases, and 6 bases lay outside the gene matches. CDR3 DNA: TGCGCCAGCAGCTTGGCAGGACAGGGCAGGACTGAAGCTTTCTTT. It specifies CASSLAGQGRTEAFF.

The V and J genes are TRBV28 and TRBJ2-7; 11 bases fit TRBD2. The CDR3 is 19 amino acids. V lost 7 bases, J lost 3 bases, and 20 bases stayed unmatched. The germline CDR1 and CDR2 sequences are MDHEN and SYDVKM. The CDR3 is CASTNEYGSGRAALYEQYF. The CDR3 coding sequence is TGTGCCAGCACCAACGAATATGGTAGCGGGAGGGCGGCACTCTACGAGCAGTACTTC.

This chain connects TRBV10-3 to TRBJ1-1; D is unresolved. V lost 7 bases and J 7 bases, leaving 16 bases between the germline ends. CDR1 is ENHRY and CDR2 is SYGVKD in the germline V gene. CDR3 length equals 13 residues. The CDR3 sequence is CAIKTPGEFEAFF. The CDR3 nucleotides are TGTGCCATCAAAACCCCCGGGGAATTTGAAGCTTTCTTT.

The chain links TRBV5-5 to TRBJ1-1; D not resolved. Per the germline V gene, CDR1 is SGHKS and CDR2 is YYEKEE (reference sequence). With 0 bases removed from V and 3 bases from J, the gap between germline ends came to 9 bases. This CDR3 has 14 residues. The CDR3 sequence: CASSLAGWDTEAFF. The CDR3 region has the DNA TGTGCCAGCAGCTTGGCGGGATGGGACACTGAAGCTTTCTTT.

This clone was recorded once. This rearrangement joins TRBV9 to TRBJ1-6; D not resolved. The CDR3 contains 15 residues. Germline CDR1 and CDR2: SGDLS and YYNGEE. The ends were cut back, 4 bases at V and 9 bases at J, with 17 bases in the middle. CDR3 nucleotide sequence: TGTGCCAGCAGCCTCCGACCTGGAGAGGGTTCACCCCTCCACTTT. It codes for CASSLRPGEGSPLHF.